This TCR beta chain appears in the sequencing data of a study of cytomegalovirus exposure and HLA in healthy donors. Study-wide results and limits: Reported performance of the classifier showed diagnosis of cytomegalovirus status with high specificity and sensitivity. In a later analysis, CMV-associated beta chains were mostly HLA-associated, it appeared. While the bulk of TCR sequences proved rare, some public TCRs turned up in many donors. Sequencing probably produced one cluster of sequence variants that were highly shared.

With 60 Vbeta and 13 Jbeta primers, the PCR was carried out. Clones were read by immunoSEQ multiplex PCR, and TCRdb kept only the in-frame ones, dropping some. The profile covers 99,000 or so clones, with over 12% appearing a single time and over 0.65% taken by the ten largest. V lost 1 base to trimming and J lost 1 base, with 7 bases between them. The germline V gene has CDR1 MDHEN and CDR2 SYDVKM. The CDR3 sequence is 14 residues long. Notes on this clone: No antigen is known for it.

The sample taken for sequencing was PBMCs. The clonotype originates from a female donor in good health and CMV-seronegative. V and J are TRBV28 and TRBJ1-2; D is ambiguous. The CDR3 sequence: CASSLLEVNYGYTF. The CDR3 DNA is TGTGCCAGCAGTTTATTGGAGGTTAACTATGGCTACACCTTC.